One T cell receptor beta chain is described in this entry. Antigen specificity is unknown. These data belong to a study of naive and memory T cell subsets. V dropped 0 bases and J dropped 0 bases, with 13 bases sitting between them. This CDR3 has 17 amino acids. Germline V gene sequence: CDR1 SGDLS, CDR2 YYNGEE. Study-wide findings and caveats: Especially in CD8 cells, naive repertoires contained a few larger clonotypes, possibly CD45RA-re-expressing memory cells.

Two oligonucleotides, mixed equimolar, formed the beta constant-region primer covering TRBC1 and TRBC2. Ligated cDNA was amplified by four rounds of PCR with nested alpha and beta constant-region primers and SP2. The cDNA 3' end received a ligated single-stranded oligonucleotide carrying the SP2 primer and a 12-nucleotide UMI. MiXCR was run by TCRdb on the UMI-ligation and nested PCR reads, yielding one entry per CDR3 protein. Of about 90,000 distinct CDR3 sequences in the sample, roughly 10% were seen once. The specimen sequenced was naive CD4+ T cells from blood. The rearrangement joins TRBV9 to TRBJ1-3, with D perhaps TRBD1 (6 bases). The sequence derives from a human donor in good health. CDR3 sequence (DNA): TGTGCCAGCAGCGTAGAGGCAGGGGCGAGCTCTGGAAACACCATATATTTT. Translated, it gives CASSVEAGASSGNTIYF.